This T cell receptor beta chain was identified during a study of cytomegalovirus exposure and HLA in healthy donors. Across the study: The roughly 120 million unique TCR beta sequences, from roughly 170 million T cells, were found by an earlier analysis. Findings of the study overall: Most subjects had HLA-A and HLA-B alleles reportedly predicted accurately by TCR beta sequences. Per a prior analysis, the majority of TCR beta V segments were productive roughly 90% or roughly 30% of the time. The authors confirmed in vitro that a few CMV-associated chains were specific for CMV antigens.

It was with 60 Vbeta and 13 Jbeta primers that the PCR ran. Only in-frame clones appear in the TCRdb table, and some are missing; sequencing was by immunoSEQ multiplex PCR. The table has about 190,000 clones, almost 80% seen once. As concerns this clone: Antigen specificity is unknown.

Sequenced sample: PBMCs. This TCR was sampled from a woman aged 18-29 years in good health and CMV-seronegative.

CDR3 sequence: CAISESPVQGTSFYEQYF. CDR3 sequence (DNA): TGTGCCATCAGTGAGTCTCCGGTACAGGGGACATCCTTCTACGAGCAGTACTTC. The chain links TRBV10-3 to TRBJ2-7; 7 nucleotides align to TRBD1. Germline assignment: CDR1 ENHRY and CDR2 SYGVKD. The length of the CDR3 is 18 residues. The J segment lost 3 bases and the V segment lost 0 bases, leaving 14 bases of the junction unmatched.